A selection of T cell receptor beta chains follows, all from one sample in a study of T cells after somatic rescue of genetic block. Assay used: immunoSEQ multiplex PCR; TCRdb lists only in-frame clones, some missing. Of some 10,000 clones listed, about 74% were seen once; the top ten hold approximately 20%. What was sequenced was peripheral blood mononuclear cells (PBMCs). Receptors were obtained from a boy between 10 and 17 years old. The CDR3 runs from the conserved cysteine through the conserved F or W. D genes are given only for firm matches. Size tells how often a clone was seen (once, few, many) or the class of an expanded clone, and some rows leave it out.

J,size,D,V,CDR3,DNA
TRBJ2-1,-,TRBD2,TRBV10-3,CATETASGEQFF,TGTGCCACCGAGACCGCTAGCGGTGAGCAGTTCTTC
TRBJ2-7,-,TRBD1,TRBV6-5,CASSLGRGLSYEQYF,TGTGCCAGCAGTTTAGGCAGGGGGCTTTCCTACGAGCAGTACTTC
TRBJ2-3,-,TRBD2,TRBV9,CASNPSGRDTDTQYF,TGTGCCAGCAACCCTAGCGGGAGGGACACAGATACGCAGTATTTT
TRBJ1-1,-,-,TRBV27,CASTMVGGAESFF,TGTGCCAGCACCATGGTGGGGGGCGCTGAGTCTTTCTTT
TRBJ1-3,large,-,TRBV2,CASKGQGSSGNTIYF,TGTGCCAGCAAGGGCCAGGGGTCCTCTGGAAACACCATATATTTT
TRBJ2-1,few,-,TRBV4-2,CASSQDVTGYNEQFF,TGTGCCAGCAGCCAAGACGTAACCGGGTACAATGAGCAGTTCTTC
TRBJ2-5,-,-,TRBV28,CASSIEGLPTQETQYF,TGTGCCAGCAGTATCGAAGGACTCCCAACCCAAGAGACCCAGTACTTC
TRBJ1-1,-,-,TRBV28,CASSLIWRGRNTEAFF,TGTGCCAGCAGTTTAATATGGAGGGGAAGGAACACTGAAGCTTTCTTT
TRBJ2-1,few,-,TRBV7-2,CASSLGGPFRDEQFF,TGTGCCAGCAGCTTAGGGGGACCATTTCGGGATGAGCAGTTCTTC
TRBJ2-3,-,TRBD1,TRBV18,CASSSRDRVTDTQYF,TGTGCCAGCTCATCCCGGGACAGGGTAACAGATACGCAGTATTTT
TRBJ2-7,-,TRBD1,TRBV6-5,CASSRDRGPDEQYF,TGTGCCAGCAGCCGGGACAGGGGGCCGGACGAGCAGTACTTC
TRBJ1-2,-,-,TRBV6-1,CASGGVDYGYTF,TGTGCCAGCGGCGGGGTGGACTATGGCTACACCTTC
TRBJ2-3,-,TRBD2,TRBV5-1,CASSLVLAAATDTQYF,TGCGCCAGCAGCTTGGTACTAGCGGCAGCCACAGATACGCAGTATTTT
TRBJ2-7,-,-,TRBV5-1,CASSFEGSTYEQYF,TGCGCCAGCAGCTTCGAGGGCTCGACCTACGAGCAGTACTTC
TRBJ2-7,-,-,TRBV27,CASPLVIAESYEQYF,TGTGCCAGCCCTTTAGTGATAGCGGAATCCTACGAGCAGTACTTC
TRBJ2-7,-,-,TRBV10-3,CAISEGRVYEQYF,TGTGCCATCAGTGAAGGAAGAGTTTACGAGCAGTACTTC
TRBJ1-2,few,-,TRBV14,CASSQLGPANFYGYTF,TGTGCCAGCAGCCAGCTTGGGCCAGCGAACTTCTATGGCTACACCTTC
TRBJ2-3,-,-,TRBV5-1,CASSRENNADTQYF,TGCGCCAGCAGCAGGGAAAACAACGCAGATACGCAGTATTTT
TRBJ1-2,-,-,TRBV28,CASSPPAFLRGYTF,TGTGCCAGCAGCCCTCCGGCCTTTTTGAGAGGCTACACCTTC
TRBJ1-1,few,-,TRBV2,CASSEVWGHTEAFF,TGTGCCAGCAGTGAAGTTTGGGGGCACACTGAAGCTTTCTTT
TRBJ1-2,once,TRBD1,TRBV19,CASRDRGRGDGYTF,TGTGCCTCGCGGGACAGGGGGCGCGGGGATGGCTACACCTTC
TRBJ1-2,-,-,TRBV6-4,CASSAQEGNGYTF,TGTGCCAGCAGCGCCCAAGAGGGCAATGGCTACACCTTC
TRBJ1-5,-,-,TRBV5-1,CASSLAGVGNQPQHF,TGCGCCAGCAGCTTGGCCGGGGTGGGCAATCAGCCCCAGCATTTT
TRBJ1-2,medium-sized,-,TRBV14,CASSLADAYYGYTF,TGTGCCAGCAGCCTCGCCGACGCCTACTATGGCTACACCTTC
TRBJ2-7,-,TRBD1,TRBV5-1,CASSLSIRDRGLYEQYF,TGCGCCAGCTCCCTCTCTATCCGGGACAGGGGGCTCTACGAGCAGTACTTC
TRBJ2-5,-,TRBD2,TRBV10-3,CATGLAGGPETQYF,TGTGCCACCGGACTAGCGGGAGGGCCGGAGACCCAGTACTTC
TRBJ2-5,-,-,TRBV27,CASNSTARETQYF,TGTGCCAGCAACTCGACAGCGCGAGAGACCCAGTACTTC
TRBJ2-7,once,-,TRBV6-6,CASRFFRDADEQYF,TGTGCCAGCAGATTCTTCAGGGATGCGGACGAGCAGTACTTC
TRBJ1-4,-,-,TRBV7-9,CASSLQPIPTNEKLFF,TGTGCCAGCAGCTTACAACCTATACCAACTAATGAAAAACTGTTTTTT
TRBJ2-1,-,TRBD1,TRBV10-2,CASSDSGVPVARQGGDPSIDEQFF,TGCGCCAGCAGTGATTCGGGGGTGCCGGTAGCCCGACAGGGGGGGGATCCCTCAATCGATGAGCAGTTCTTC
TRBJ1-2,-,TRBD1,TRBV19,CASKAPGQGDAGYTF,TGTGCCAGTAAAGCCCCGGGACAGGGGGACGCTGGCTACACCTTC
TRBJ1-6,-,-,TRBV5-1,CASSYRLFNSPLHF,TGCGCCAGCAGCTATCGGCTCTTTAATTCACCCCTCCACTTT
TRBJ2-4,-,-,TRBV27,CASSLTLAKNIQYF,TGTGCCAGCAGTTTGACGCTAGCCAAAAACATTCAGTACTTC
TRBJ2-1,-,-,TRBV28,CASSLRTLNEQFF,TGTGCCAGCAGTCTTCGGACTCTCAATGAGCAGTTCTTC
TRBJ2-2,-,-,TRBV28,CASSLHGTPRGTGELFF,TGTGCCAGCAGTTTACACGGGACTCCCAGGGGCACCGGGGAGCTGTTTTTT
TRBJ2-7,-,-,TRBV6-5,CASSYRSGSSYEQYF,TGTGCCAGCAGTTACCGCAGCGGTAGCTCCTACGAGCAGTACTTC
TRBJ1-3,once,-,TRBV19,CASSILRDGSGNTIYF,TGTGCCAGTAGTATTCTCAGGGACGGCTCTGGAAACACCATATATTTT
TRBJ1-3,-,-,TRBV19,CASSIDIGNTIYF,TGTGCCAGTAGTATAGATATTGGAAACACCATATATTTT
TRBJ1-4,once,-,TRBV7-6,CASSLAPTGLTEKLFF,TGTGCCAGCAGCTTAGCGCCTACAGGGCTTACTGAAAAACTGTTTTTT
TRBJ1-2,few,TRBD1,TRBV28,CASNQGQDYGYTF,TGTGCCAGCAACCAAGGACAGGACTATGGCTACACCTTC